Listed here is a single T cell receptor (beta chain). The antigen is not known. These data belong to a study of graft-versus-host responses after intestinal transplantation. Study background: Recipients underwent multivisceral, liver-intestinal, or isolated intestinal transplants. The study gave all recipients anti-thymocyte globulin induction, then tacrolimus and steroids for 2 to 3 years.

TCRdb's copy holds only in-frame clones and misses some; the assay was immunoSEQ multiplex PCR. The sample records approximately 86,000 clones, roughly 91% being singletons. Germline CDR1 MNHNY, CDR2 SVGAGI (reference sequence). There are 12 residues in the CDR3. Trimming cost V 4 bases and J 4 bases; bases outside gene matches: 0. Sequenced material: unstimulated CD4+ T cells sorted from spleen or lymph node cells, taken before intestinal transplant. The clonotype was recovered from a human donor who received an intestinal transplant. The chain couples TRBV6-6 to TRBJ1-2; 7 positions agree with TRBD1. The CDR3 nucleotides are TGTGCCAGCAGTTCAGGGGGCTATGGCTACACCTTC. Translation gives CASSSGGYGYTF.